One T cell receptor beta chain is described in this entry. This sample stems from a study of blood T cell repertoires in COVID-19. There are 15 residues in the CDR3. Germline lookup yields CDR1 LGHNA and CDR2 YNFKEQ. Trimming removed 1 base from V and 8 bases from J; junction bases left unmatched: 4. Some clones are missing from TCRdb's copy, which holds only in-frame ones; the method was immunoSEQ multiplex PCR. The sample has 150,000 to 250,000 clones; roughly 94% are singletons. Sequencing was carried out using peripheral blood. The sequence derives from a man younger than 45 with COVID-19, enrolled during active disease. This chain uses TRBV4-2 with TRBJ2-1, with 11 bases lining up with TRBD2. The chain's CDR3 is CASSQVSGGAYEQFF. As DNA, the CDR3 is TGTGCCAGCAGCCAAGTTAGCGGGGGGGCTTATGAGCAGTTCTTC.